Each of the 9 T cell receptor beta chains below was sequenced from the same sample in a study of shared T cell receptors in the human thymus. Libraries were prepared by immunoSEQ multiplex PCR; TCRdb keeps only in-frame clonotypes and omits some of them. The data hold over 350,000 clones, with just under 95% observed a single time. Sequencing was carried out using thymocytes. The receptors stem from a human donor.

This chain joins TRBV6-5 and TRBJ2-5, with a tentative D call TRBD2 (6 bases). The CDR3 has 15 amino acids. The V end lost 7 bases, the J end lost 3 bases, and 18 bases lay between the germline ends. Per germline, CDR1 MNHEY and CDR2 SVGAGI. The chain's CDR3 is CASTRGEALKETQYF. For the CDR3, the DNA is TGTGCCAGCACTCGTGGGGAGGCTTTGAAAGAGACCCAGTACTTC.

This chain links TRBV27 with TRBJ2-7, with TRBD1 matching 7 bases. The CDR3 runs to 13 residues. CDR1 and CDR2 (germline): MNHEY, SMNVEV (reference sequence). Losses at the gene ends were 5 bases for V and 5 bases for J; bases not matched to a gene: 6. The CDR3 loop is CASSPGGRNEQYF. The CDR3 DNA follows: TGTGCCAGCAGTCCAGGGGGTAGGAACGAGCAGTACTTC.

V gene TRBV5-4 combines with J gene TRBJ2-5; D ambiguous. This CDR3 spans 13 amino acids. V was pared by 3 bases and J by 5 bases, with 11 bases between. Germline V gene sequence: CDR1 SGHNT, CDR2 YYREEE (reference sequence). The CDR3 coding sequence is TGTGCCAGCAGCTCCCTAGGATGGGAGACCCAGTACTTC. It specifies CASSSLGWETQYF. The full variable domain, with the rest looked up from reference TRBV5-4 and TRBJ2-5, is ETGVTQSPTHLIKTRGQQVTLRCSSQSGHNTVSWYQQALGQGPQFIFQYYREEENGRGNFPPRFSGLQFPNYSSELNVNALELDDSALYLCASSSLGWETQYFGPGTRLLVL.

This rearrangement joins TRBV5-6 to TRBJ2-7; 8 bases are shared with TRBD1. This CDR3 is 16 amino acids long. Germline-derived CDR1 and CDR2 are SGHDT and YYEEEE. The V segment lost 7 bases and the J segment 1 base; nucleotides outside the gene matches: 13. The CDR3 reads CASFPQGANPSYEQYF. DNA of the CDR3: TGTGCCAGCTTCCCCCAGGGGGCAAACCCTTCCTACGAGCAGTACTTC.

V usage is TRBV10-1 and J usage is TRBJ2-5, with 8 bases lining up with TRBD1. The germline gives CDR1 WNHNN, CDR2 SYGVQD (reference sequence). The V segment lost 3 bases and the J segment 2 bases; nucleotides outside the gene matches: 5. This CDR3 region has 15 residues. CDR3 nucleotide sequence: TGCGCCAGCAGTGACGGACAGGGTGGTCAAGAGACCCAGTACTTC. Amino acid sequence: CASSDGQGGQETQYF.

The rearrangement joins TRBV19 to TRBJ2-1, with unresolved D. The CDR3 runs to 13 residues. Trimming took off 4 bases at V and 2 bases at J, with 6 bases between the two ends. CDR1 is LNHDA and CDR2 is SQIVND in the germline V gene (reference sequence). CDR3 sequence: CASSRGPYNEQFF. The CDR3 region has the DNA TGTGCCAGTAGTAGGGGTCCCTACAATGAGCAGTTCTTC.

The gene calls are TRBV5-4 and TRBJ1-2; 9 bases are shared with TRBD1. Germline V lookup: CDR1 SGHNT, CDR2 YYREEE (reference sequence). This CDR3 spans 15 amino acids. V lost 1 base, J lost 3 bases, and 4 bases stayed unmatched. The chain's CDR3 is CASSLTGGGHYGYTF. CDR3 nucleotide sequence: TGTGCCAGCAGCTTGACAGGGGGCGGTCACTATGGCTACACCTTC.

The chain has TRBV27 and TRBJ2-5; TRBD2 agrees at 9 bases. Germline assignment: CDR1 MNHEY and CDR2 SMNVEV (reference sequence). The junction had 21 bases not matched to a gene; V was cut back by 5 bases and J by 5 bases. This CDR3 region has 19 residues. The CDR3 region has the DNA TGTGCCAGCAGTCCTAACCGTATAGCGGGAGAAGCAGAAGAGGAGACCCAGTACTTC. Translation: CASSPNRIAGEAEEETQYF.

V gene TRBV25-1 combines with J gene TRBJ1-1; unclear D gene. CDR1 is MGHDK and CDR2 is SYGVNS in the germline V gene. The CDR3 runs 12 residues. V lost 0 bases to trimming and J lost 4 bases, with 3 bases between them. The CDR3 region is CASSEYATEAFF. CDR3 DNA sequence: TGTGCCAGCAGTGAATATGCCACTGAAGCTTTCTTT.